This note documents a single T cell receptor (beta chain) sequence. It was with a sample-barcoded 5' primer and a J-beta primer mix that a second PCR of about 7 to 12 cycles was run. Each CDR3 protein gets one entry after TCRdb re-called the 5' RACE reads with MiXCR. The sample lists over 600,000 distinct CDR3 sequences, around 50% occurring once. Trimming pared 8 bases from V and 6 bases from J, leaving 20 bases between. Germline V gene data show CDR1 as MGHDK and CDR2 as SYGVNS. The CDR3 has 15 amino acids. This record comes from a study of blood T cells in healthy people across ages. Donors each provided ten milliliters of peripheral blood.

The sample consisted of blood. This clonotype was sampled from a man of 80 years or more in good health. This chain connects TRBV25-1 to TRBJ2-1; the D gene is possibly TRBD2 (6 bases). As DNA, the CDR3 is TGTGCCAGCGGCCAACTAGTGGGAGGAGGCAATGAGCAGTTCTTC. It codes for CASGQLVGGGNEQFF.